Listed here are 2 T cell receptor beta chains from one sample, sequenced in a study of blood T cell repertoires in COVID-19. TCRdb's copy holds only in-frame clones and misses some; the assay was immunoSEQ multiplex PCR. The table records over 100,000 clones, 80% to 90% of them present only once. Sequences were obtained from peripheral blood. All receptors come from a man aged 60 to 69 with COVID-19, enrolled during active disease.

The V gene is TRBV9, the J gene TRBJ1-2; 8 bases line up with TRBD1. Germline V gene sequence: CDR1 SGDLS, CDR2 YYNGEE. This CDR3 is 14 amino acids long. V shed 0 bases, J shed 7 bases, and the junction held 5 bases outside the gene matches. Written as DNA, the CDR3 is TGTGCCAGCAGCGTAGGGCAGGGGACAGGTGGCTACACCTTC. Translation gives CASSVGQGTGGYTF.

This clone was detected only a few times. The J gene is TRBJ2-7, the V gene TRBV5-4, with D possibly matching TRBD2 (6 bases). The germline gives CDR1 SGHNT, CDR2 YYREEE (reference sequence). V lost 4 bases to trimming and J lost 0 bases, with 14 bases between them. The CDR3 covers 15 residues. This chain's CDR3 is CASSPGTLSSYEQYF. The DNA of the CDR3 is TGTGCCAGCAGCCCCGGGACTCTTAGCTCCTACGAGCAGTACTTC.